This note documents a single TCR beta chain sequence. Its antigen remains unknown. A modified ARM-PCR protocol with three rounds of nested PCR amplified TCRbeta. Each CDR3 protein gets one entry after TCRdb re-called the multiplex PCR reads with MiXCR. The profile shows about 60,000 distinct CDR3 sequences, around two thirds of them singletons. The template was RNA from unsorted bulk tissue. More than 3 cm separated this lung sample from the edge of the tumor. This sample stems from a study of tumor and adjacent non-tumor tissue in lung cancer. Study at large: Histology: 12 adenocarcinoma, a couple of squamous cell carcinoma, 1 small cell lung cancer. Points from the study as a whole: In normal lung, the top 100 clones were significantly more dominant than in tumor.

V gave up 10 bases and J gave up 0 bases, with 15 bases separating them. Germline loops: CDR1 MDHEN, CDR2 SYDVKM. The CDR3 loop spans 14 amino acids. The sequence derives from a man in his sixties or seventies with non-small cell lung cancer. The sample comprised distant non-tumor lung tissue. V and J are TRBV28 and TRBJ1-1, with D maybe TRBD1 (6 bases). The CDR3 DNA reads TGTGCCACCCTCGATGGGACATTGAACACTGAAGCTTTCTTT. The encoded protein is CATLDGTLNTEAFF. The variable domain in full, completed from reference TRBV28 and TRBJ1-1, reads DVKVTQSSRYLVKRTGEKVFLECVQDMDHENMFWYRQDPGLGLRLIYFSYDVKMKEKGDIPEGYSVSREKKERFSLILESASTNQTSMYLCATLDGTLNTEAFFGQGTRLTVV.